Listed below are T cell receptor beta chains from one sample, sequenced in a study of blood T cell repertoires in COVID-19. Using immunoSEQ multiplex PCR, the repertoire was profiled, and TCRdb retains in-frame clones only, with some absent. Counted here are a few hundred thousand clones, just over 85% occurring once; the ten biggest clones make up 3.5% to 4%. The sample consisted of PBMCs or T cells enriched from blood (not recorded which). These receptors were obtained from a woman aged 40-49 years with acute COVID-19. CDR3s include the opening cysteine and the closing phenylalanine or tryptophan. The order of the fields is clone size, V gene, D gene, J gene, CDR3 protein, CDR3 DNA. D genes are given only for firm matches. Size is stated for part of the rows, as once, few or many counts, or as a class when the clone is expanded.

>-|TRBV3-1/TRBV3-2|TRBD2|TRBJ2-7
CASSHHGLAGNYEQYF
TGTGCCAGCAGCCACCACGGACTAGCGGGGAACTACGAGCAGTACTTC
>-|TRBV5-1|-|TRBJ1-5
CASKRDSGGNQPQHF
TGCGCCAGCAAACGGGATAGCGGTGGGAATCAGCCCCAGCATTTT
>-|TRBV29-1|-|TRBJ2-6
CSVDNSGANVLTF
TGCAGCGTTGATAACTCTGGGGCCAACGTCCTGACTTTC
>-|TRBV12-3/TRBV12-4|-|TRBJ2-2
CASRPSGGELFF
TGTGCCAGCAGGCCGAGTGGCGGGGAGCTGTTTTTT
>-|TRBV29-1|TRBD1|TRBJ1-1
CSGATGDTEAFF
TGCAGCGGGGCCACAGGGGACACTGAAGCTTTCTTT
>once|TRBV19|-|TRBJ2-6
CASTRSGGANVLTF
TGTGCCAGTACGAGGTCAGGGGGGGCCAACGTCCTGACTTTC
>-|TRBV30|-|TRBJ2-1
CAWSVAGQVSAEQFF
TGTGCCTGGAGTGTAGCGGGACAGGTGTCCGCCGAGCAGTTCTTC
>-|TRBV28|-|TRBJ2-2
CASSLSAAGKGELFF
TGTGCCAGCAGTTTATCCGCGGCAGGGAAGGGGGAGCTGTTTTTT
>-|TRBV7-9|TRBD1|TRBJ2-7
CASSLGQGHEQYF
TGTGCCAGCAGCTTGGGACAGGGCCACGAGCAGTACTTC
>-|TRBV6-2/TRBV6-3|TRBD2|TRBJ2-3
CASSYRGGLAGGADTQYF
TGTGCCAGCAGTTACCGTGGGGGACTAGCGGGAGGAGCAGATACGCAGTATTTT
>-|TRBV7-2|TRBD1|TRBJ1-1
CASSSDRGMNTEAFF
TGTGCCAGCAGCTCGGACAGGGGGATGAACACTGAAGCTTTCTTT
>-|TRBV2|TRBD2|TRBJ2-1
CASLGLAGGFEQFF
TGTGCCAGCTTGGGACTAGCGGGAGGGTTTGAGCAGTTCTTC
>-|TRBV12-2|-|TRBJ1-2
CASRLASDLANYGYTF
TGTGCAAGTCGCTTAGCGAGCGACTTGGCTAACTATGGCTACACCTTC
>-|TRBV19|TRBD2|TRBJ2-1
CASSITRRESSYNEQFF
TGTGCCAGTAGTATAACGAGGCGGGAGAGCTCCTACAATGAGCAGTTCTTC
>-|TRBV28|TRBD1|TRBJ2-1
CASSLWGQGVGSNEQFF
TGTGCCAGCAGTTTGTGGGGACAGGGGGTTGGTTCAAATGAGCAGTTCTTC
>-|TRBV12-3/TRBV12-4|-|TRBJ2-4
CASSPGQGNIQYF
TGTGCCAGCAGCCCCGGGCAGGGAAACATTCAGTACTTC
>once|TRBV6-5|TRBD1|TRBJ2-7
CASRQPGQGSYEQYF
TGTGCCAGCAGACAACCGGGACAGGGCTCCTACGAGCAGTACTTC
>-|TRBV28|TRBD1|TRBJ1-5
CASSRDSNQPQHF
TGTGCCAGCAGTAGGGACAGTAATCAGCCCCAGCATTTT
>-|TRBV5-8|TRBD1|TRBJ2-1
CASSLWTGDPTQFF
TGTGCCAGCAGCCTCTGGACAGGGGACCCAACGCAGTTCTTC
>-|TRBV3-1/TRBV3-2|-|TRBJ2-7
CASSPSSAYEQYF
TGTGCCAGCAGCCCCTCCTCGGCCTACGAGCAGTACTTC
>-|TRBV27|-|TRBJ2-6
CASAGRPLHVLTF
TGTGCCAGCGCGGGGAGACCTCTCCACGTCCTGACTTTC
>-|TRBV11-2|-|TRBJ2-7
CASSPLAGYEQYF
TGTGCCAGCAGCCCCCTGGCGGGCTACGAGCAGTACTTC
>-|TRBV20-1|-|TRBJ2-7
CSAEGNYEQYF
TGCAGTGCTGAGGGCAACTACGAGCAGTACTTC
>-|TRBV15|-|TRBJ2-1
CATSRNLQGNEQFF
TGTGCCACCAGCAGGAACTTACAGGGAAATGAGCAGTTCTTC
>-|TRBV19|-|TRBJ1-2
CASSIAQANYGYTF
TGTGCCAGTAGTATAGCCCAGGCTAACTATGGCTACACCTTC
>-|TRBV15|-|TRBJ1-2
CATSRDTAGEYGYTF
TGTGCCACCAGCAGAGATACGGCAGGGGAATATGGCTACACCTTC
>-|TRBV11-2|-|TRBJ1-2
CASSPGYNYGYTF
TGTGCCAGCAGCCCAGGATATAACTATGGCTACACCTTC
>-|TRBV5-1|TRBD1|TRBJ1-6
CASSLDRGQYSPLHF
TGCGCCAGCAGCTTGGACAGGGGGCAATATTCACCCCTCCACTTT
>-|TRBV7-9|-|TRBJ1-2
CASSWGGSDYGYTF
TGTGCCAGCAGCTGGGGGGGTTCCGACTATGGCTACACCTTC